This entry is about one TCR beta chain. The antigen is unknown. This entry comes from a study of cytomegalovirus exposure and HLA in healthy donors. Overall study results and limits: Looking again later, the authors saw that most CMV-associated TCR beta chains seemed HLA-restricted.

CDR3 size: 14 residues. CDR1 is SQVTM, CDR2 ANQGSEA, per germline. Trimming took 6 bases from V and 2 from J, leaving 14 bases between them. Primers for the PCR totalled 60 Vbeta and 13 Jbeta. Measured with immunoSEQ multiplex PCR; TCRdb has only the in-frame clones, and not every one. The data show roughly 140,000 clones, roughly three quarters seen once. Sequencing input: PBMCs. V usage is TRBV29-1 and J usage is TRBJ1-5, with a possible D match to TRBD1 (5 bases). The sequence was collected from a woman between 45 and 60 years old in good health and CMV-seronegative. CDR3 in DNA: TGCAGCGTGTCTCAGGGTTTCGGCAATCAGCCCCAGCATTTT. This gives the protein CSVSQGFGNQPQHF. Drawing the rest from reference TRBV29-1 and TRBJ1-5, the complete variable domain is SAVISQKPSRDICQRGTSLTIQCQVDSQVTMMFWYRQQPGQSLTLIATANQGSEATYESGFVIDKFPISRPNLTFSTLTVSNMSPEDSSIYLCSVSQGFGNQPQHFGDGTRLSIL.